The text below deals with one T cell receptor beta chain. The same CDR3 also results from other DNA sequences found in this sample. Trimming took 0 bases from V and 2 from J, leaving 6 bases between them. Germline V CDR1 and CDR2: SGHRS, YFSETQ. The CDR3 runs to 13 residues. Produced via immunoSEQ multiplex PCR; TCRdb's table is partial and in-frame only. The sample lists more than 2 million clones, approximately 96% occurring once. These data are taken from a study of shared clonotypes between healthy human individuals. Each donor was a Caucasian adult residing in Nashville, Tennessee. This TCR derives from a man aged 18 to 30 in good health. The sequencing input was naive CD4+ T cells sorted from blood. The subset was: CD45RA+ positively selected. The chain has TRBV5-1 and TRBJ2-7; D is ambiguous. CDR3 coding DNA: TGCGCCAGCAGCTTGGCGGCTACCTACGAGCAGTACTTC. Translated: CASSLAATYEQYF.